This record covers a single T cell receptor (beta chain). The table lists this clone with a few counts. Its antigen has not been determined. Per-base qualities were not stored, and no clone one base away is much larger. The data were obtained in a study of blood T cell repertoires in COVID-19 (dated by TCRdb to the early 2020s). Turning to the overall study: The collaborator samples originated in the United States, Italy and Spain and spanned the acute and convalescent phases of COVID-19. The material from the prospective study consisted of cDNA or gDNA derived from T cells, B-cell-depleted T cells, or PBMCs. Subjects who had been exposed to COVID-19, were actively infected with it, or had recovered from it provided the deeply sampled blood TCRbeta repertoires that made up the dataset. The repertoires were made available in a free public database intended to serve as a resource for research on the immune response to SARS-CoV-2. The samples were drawn from the first 160 participants of the ongoing ImmuneRACE study and from 950 to 1,500 subjects provided by 6 global collaborators. The sample metadata nearly always contained a de-identified subject ID, COVID-19 status, age in years and sex. Where available, HLA class I and class II types were obtained from metadata supplied by the sample provider rather than from assay-based typing.

TCRbeta CDR3 regions were amplified from genomic DNA using the immunoSEQ Assay, a bias-controlled multiplex PCR. As for how the authors treated the data: Nucleated cell counts per sample were estimated from amplification of reference gene primers within the assay. To quantify the absolute abundance of each unique TCRbeta CDR3 rearrangement, sequence reads were collapsed and filtered. Productive Simpson clonality was computed per sample as the square root of Simpson's diversity index over productive rearrangements. TCRdb provides this immuneACCESS table in a form limited to in-frame rearrangements. Some clones are lacking; in checked studies, under half of them reflect an unresolved V gene, and why the rest are absent is not known. From that table come the V and J calls and clone size; the DNA was used to work out D and trimming. The sample has under 300,000 clones on record, 86% of them singletons. Around 2.2% of the sample is held by the ten biggest clonotypes.

Points the paper makes about the study in general: How much clinical and demographic metadata was included differed by source and by participant, and the metadata was provided uncurated.

Trimming leaves V shorter by 0 bases and J shorter by 10 bases, with the junction holding 5 bases beyond the gene matches. The CDR3, from cysteine to phenylalanine, totals 16 residues. Left in the record is the CDR3 DNA by itself, 48 bases read in frame from the first base. Based on the germline V gene, the CDR1 and CDR2 sequences are MNHEY and SVGAGI. A second Seattle source provided samples from volunteer blood donors who had recovered from COVID-19. Collaborating institutions collected whole blood in K2EDTA tubes following their own protocols. For TCRbeta analysis, collaborators shipped samples in one of three forms: frozen whole blood, isolated PBMCs, or DNA extracted from either of those sample types.

Recombination connected TRBV6-5 to TRBJ1-6; a stretch of 11 junction bases matches TRBD1. The TCR comes from a man aged 25-40 years who had recovered from COVID-19. Sequencing input: peripheral blood. The bases read TGTGCCAGCAGTTACTCGAAAGGGACAGGGGGGTCACCCCTCCACTTT. Its translation reads: CASSYSKGTGGSPLHF.